Listed below are T cell receptor beta chains from one sample, sequenced in a study of response to subunit inactivated influenza vaccine. TCRdb used MiXCR to reprocess the RT-PCR reads, holding one entry per CDR3 protein. Of roughly 700,000 distinct CDR3 sequences in the sample, approximately 14% were seen once. The material sequenced was PBMCs from blood, taken 14 to 15 days before vaccination. The receptors were gathered from a man aged 50 or older who received an inactivated influenza vaccine. Both conserved end residues are part of each CDR3. A D gene is named only where the DNA matches it firmly. Clone size is given for some rows only: seen once, a few or many times, or a class if the clone is expanded.

size: many; V: TRBV5-1; J: TRBJ2-7; D: TRBD2; DNA: TGCGCCAGCAGCTTGGCCAGCGGGAGCCGCGAGCAGTACTTC; CDR3: CASSLASGSREQYF
size: .; V: TRBV20-1; J: TRBJ2-7; D: .; DNA: TGCAGTGCTCTAAGGTTGCGCGAGCAGTACTTC; CDR3: CSALRLREQYF
size: .; V: TRBV20-1; J: TRBJ1-5; D: TRBD1; DNA: TGCAGTGCTGCAGGGGGCGGGGGCAATCAGCCCCAGCATTTT; CDR3: CSAAGGGGNQPQHF
size: .; V: TRBV24-1; J: TRBJ2-1; D: .; DNA: TGTGCCACCAGTGATCCGGGACCCGGCCTCTCTGAGCAGTTCTTC; CDR3: CATSDPGPGLSEQFF
size: few; V: TRBV4-3; J: TRBJ2-2; D: TRBD1; DNA: TGCGCCAGCAGCCAGCAAGCAGGGGGTCCCGGGGAGCTGTTTTTT; CDR3: CASSQQAGGPGELFF
size: few; V: TRBV18; J: TRBJ2-7; D: .; DNA: TGTGCCAGCTCACCATCCAGGGCCCCTGGCGAGCAGTACTTC; CDR3: CASSPSRAPGEQYF
size: .; V: TRBV5-1; J: TRBJ2-6; D: TRBD1; DNA: TGCGCCAGCAGCTTGGGGGACAGGGGGGAGCTGATGGACGGGGCCAACGTCCTGACTTTC; CDR3: CASSLGDRGELMDGANVLTF
size: .; V: TRBV18; J: TRBJ2-3; D: .; DNA: TGTGCCAGCTCACCCACCTCCCCCGGGTATCACACAGATACGCAGTATTTT; CDR3: CASSPTSPGYHTDTQYF
size: .; V: TRBV5-1; J: TRBJ2-3; D: .; DNA: TGCGCCAGCAGCCAGGGACGGGATACGCAGTATTTT; CDR3: CASSQGRDTQYF
size: few; V: TRBV6-2/TRBV6-3; J: TRBJ2-7; D: .; DNA: TGTGCCGGGGGGAGACGTGGACCCCCCTACGAGCAGTACTTC; CDR3: CAGGRRGPPYEQYF
size: .; V: TRBV20-1; J: TRBJ2-1; D: TRBD2; DNA: TGCAGTGCTTCAACTAGCGGGAGTAGCTCCTACAATGAGCAGTTCTTC; CDR3: CSASTSGSSSYNEQFF
size: few; V: TRBV4-1; J: TRBJ1-1; D: .; DNA: TGCGCCAGCAGCCAGCCAGTCACATCCAGGACGGGTGAAGCTTTCTTT; CDR3: CASSQPVTSRTGEAFF
size: .; V: TRBV12-3/TRBV12-4; J: TRBJ1-5; D: .; DNA: TGTGCCAGCCCCTCCAGGGGACACACGGTCCCGCGCAATCAGCCCCAGCATTTT; CDR3: CASPSRGHTVPRNQPQHF
size: few; V: TRBV20-1; J: TRBJ1-1; D: .; DNA: TGCAGTGCTAGCCAGGACAGCATGAACACTGAAGCTTTCTTT; CDR3: CSASQDSMNTEAFF
size: .; V: TRBV12-3/TRBV12-4; J: TRBJ1-2; D: .; DNA: TGTGCCAGCAGTTTAGCTCCCACCCTAGGCTATGGCTACACCTTC; CDR3: CASSLAPTLGYGYTF
size: .; V: TRBV20-1; J: TRBJ2-1; D: TRBD2; DNA: TGCAGTGCTAGAGATGGGGGGAGGGCCCGAGGTGAGCAGTTCTTC; CDR3: CSARDGGRARGEQFF
size: .; V: TRBV20-1; J: TRBJ1-1; D: TRBD1; DNA: TGCAGTGCTAGAAAGCGGGACAGCTGGAACACTGAAGCTTTCTTT; CDR3: CSARKRDSWNTEAFF
size: few; V: TRBV14; J: TRBJ2-1; D: .; DNA: TGTGCCAGCAGCCAAAGAGGGGTCCGGGGCCGCGGGGCTTACAATGAGCAGTTCTTC; CDR3: CASSQRGVRGRGAYNEQFF